The 19 T cell receptor beta chains in this list originate from one sample, sequenced in a study of molecular identifiers for immune sequencing clone quantification. Each CDR3 protein is one row after TCRdb ran MiXCR on the PCR reads. The data contain roughly 100,000 distinct CDR3 sequences, under 40% of them seen just once; the ten biggest clones take up less than 10%. Material for sequencing was naive CD8+ T cells from blood, with Jurkat cell RNA spiked in. As for subset: FACS-sorted CD8+CD4-CCR7+CD45RA+ naive T cells. The receptors derive from a human donor in good health. Some libraries in this study had Jurkat cell RNA spiked in.

The chain joins TRBV27 to TRBJ2-2; D unclear. The CDR3 has 11 amino acids. Germline-derived CDR1 and CDR2 are MNHEY and SMNVEV (reference sequence). Trimming removed 7 bases from V and 4 bases from J, with 4 bases in between. The CDR3 protein is CASMATGELFF. CDR3 sequence (DNA): TGTGCCAGCATGGCCACCGGGGAGCTGTTTTTT.

The J gene is TRBJ2-5, the V gene TRBV13, with 7 nucleotides matching TRBD1. V lost 1 base to trimming and J lost 5 bases; unmatched junction nucleotides: 7. Per germline, CDR1 PRHDT and CDR2 FYEKMQ (reference sequence). The CDR3 is 15 residues long. The CDR3 bases are TGTGCCAGCAGCTTAGCGAACAGGGGTGTTGAGACCCAGTACTTC. Amino acid sequence: CASSLANRGVETQYF.

V and J are TRBV6-5 and TRBJ2-3, with 7 bases aligning to TRBD2. V lost 0 bases and J lost 4; bases outside the gene matches: 7. The CDR3 loop spans 16 amino acids. CDR1 and CDR2 from the germline V gene are MNHEY and SVGAGI. The CDR3 spells CASSYSLGGPPDTQYF. The CDR3 bases are TGTGCCAGCAGTTACTCGTTGGGAGGGCCCCCAGATACGCAGTATTTT.

This clonotype was found many times. The chain joins TRBV7-3 to TRBJ2-3, with 7 bases that match TRBD2. V lost 5 bases, J lost 2 bases, and 4 bases stayed unmatched. This CDR3 has 14 amino acids. CDR1 SGHTA and CDR2 FQGTGA come from the germline V gene. The DNA for the CDR3 is TGTGCCAGCAGCCCCGGGACTAACACAGATACGCAGTATTTT. Translation: CASSPGTNTDTQYF.

This clonotype came up many times. The DNA for the CDR3 is TGCGCCAGCAGCCCAGAGCAGACTAATTCACCCCTCCACTTT. Protein: CASSPEQTNSPLHF. V is TRBV5-1 and J is TRBJ1-6; D is undetermined. CDR3 size: 14 residues. The V and J ends lost 4 bases and 6 bases respectively, with 11 bases between them. Germline V lookup: CDR1 SGHRS, CDR2 YFSETQ.

With regard to this clonotype: One end of the junction is discordant with germline, which a read error may explain. CDR3 sequence reads: CTSSSGGQPYEQYF. The CDR3, as DNA: TGTACCAGCAGCTCTGGGGGGCAGCCCTACGAGCAGTACTTC. The gene calls are TRBV5-3 and TRBJ2-7; D might be TRBD1 or TRBD2, each matching 6 bases. TRBV5-3 counts as an open reading frame of uncertain function. The CDR3 loop spans 14 amino acids.

This clonotype was observed at least ten times. This sequence joins TRBV7-6 and TRBJ2-7, with 12 bases that match TRBD2. J gave up 5 bases and V 6 bases, and 8 bases lay outside the gene matches. Germline CDR1 and CDR2: SGHVS and FNYEAQ. The CDR3 is 15 residues long. CDR3 sequence reads: CASSPILAGGDEQYF. DNA of the CDR3: TGTGCCAGCAGTCCGATACTAGCGGGGGGCGACGAGCAGTACTTC.

This clonotype was counted many times. J is TRBJ2-3 and V is TRBV7-2; weak D call: TRBD1 (5 bases). Trimming left V 3 bases short and J 6 bases short, with 13 bases between. This CDR3 is 14 amino acids long. Germline V gene lookup returns CDR1 SGHTA and CDR2 FQGNSA. The DNA for the CDR3 is TGTGCCAGCAGCTTGCTAGGGGCAAAGGATACGCAGTATTTT. Translated: CASSLLGAKDTQYF.

The V and J genes are TRBV6-1 and TRBJ2-1; D is possibly TRBD2 (6 bases). The CDR3 is 17 residues long. Trimming shortened V by 2 bases and J by 2 bases, and 16 bases separated the two germline ends. CDR1 is MNHNS and CDR2 is SASEGT in the germline V gene. DNA of the CDR3: TGTGCCAGCAGTGAATCGGGCCCGGGGGTCCCCTACAATGAGCAGTTCTTC. Translating it yields CASSESGPGVPYNEQFF.

A few counts support this clonotype. The chain links TRBV29-1 to TRBJ2-7, with 8 bases that match TRBD1. The ends lost 0 bases at V and 1 base at J; junction bases unmatched: 8. Germline V gives CDR1 SQVTM, CDR2 ANQGSEA. The CDR3 consists of 16 residues. The CDR3 spells CSVEDGTRTGSYEQYF. The CDR3 bases are TGCAGCGTTGAAGATGGGACCCGGACAGGGTCCTACGAGCAGTACTTC.

The rearrangement joins TRBV4-3 to TRBJ2-1, with D tentatively TRBD2 (5 bases). CDR3 length: 15 residues. Germline-derived CDR1 and CDR2 are LGHNA and YSLEER. V was clipped by 3 bases and J by 0 bases, with 9 bases between them. The CDR3: CASSHSGASYNEQFF. CDR3 bases: TGCGCCAGCAGCCACAGCGGAGCCTCCTACAATGAGCAGTTCTTC.

This clonotype was seen a few times. V gene TRBV6-4 combines with J gene TRBJ1-1; weak D call: TRBD1 (6 bases). Germline V CDR1 and CDR2: MRHNA, SNTAGT. Trimming cost V 0 bases and J 11 bases, with 13 bases left between them. The CDR3 length is 13 residues. CDR3 protein: CASSDSKGGLAFF. The CDR3 DNA follows: TGTGCCAGCAGTGACTCGAAGGGGGGTTTGGCTTTCTTT.

This clonotype came up many times. CDR3 nucleotide sequence: TGCAGCGGTCTGGGAGGCAGGGTTGACACTGAAGCTTTCTTT. Its protein is CSGLGGRVDTEAFF. The chain links TRBV29-1 to TRBJ1-1; tentative D call: TRBD1 (5 bases). Per germline, CDR1 SQVTM and CDR2 ANQGSEA. The CDR3 contains 14 residues. Trimming stripped 7 bases from V and 3 bases from J, with 18 bases between.

The rearrangement joins TRBV7-9 to TRBJ2-1, with TRBD2 identical over 12 bases. This CDR3 region has 15 residues. In germline, CDR1 is SEHNR, CDR2 FQNEAQ (reference sequence). V was clipped by 4 bases and J by 5 bases; unmatched bases: 3. The CDR3 sequence: CASSSTSGGHNEQFF. CDR3 bases: TGTGCCAGCAGCTCGACTAGCGGGGGCCACAATGAGCAGTTCTTC. Full variable domain (outside the CDR3, taken from reference TRBV7-9 and TRBJ2-1): DTGVSQNPRHKITKRGQNVTFRCDPISEHNRLYWYRQTLGQGPEFLTYFQNEAQLEKSRLLSDRFSAERPKGSFSTLEIQRTEQGDSAMYLCASSSTSGGHNEQFFGPGTRLTVL.

As to this clonotype: A read error may be the cause here, since a much bigger clone is one base away. This rearrangement joins TRBV7-9 to TRBJ1-4; no clear D. Germline loops: CDR1 SEHNR, CDR2 FQNEAQ (reference sequence). Trimming cost V 0 bases and J 4 bases, with 12 bases left between them. CDR3 length: 16 amino acids. The CDR3 reads CASSLASPALNEKLFF. The CDR3 DNA reads as TGTGCCAGCAGCTTAGCTTCCCCAGCTCTTAATGAAAAACTGTTTTTT.

The chain is built from TRBV7-9 and TRBJ2-7, with TRBD2 matching 8 bases. The CDR3 consists of 17 residues. Germline lookup yields CDR1 SEHNR and CDR2 FQNEAQ (reference sequence). With 4 bases clipped from V and 3 bases from J, the junction kept 14 bases outside the gene matches. This chain's CDR3 is CASSSENELAVHYEQYF. As DNA, the CDR3 is TGTGCCAGCAGCTCTGAAAATGAACTAGCGGTCCACTACGAGCAGTACTTC.

The J gene is TRBJ2-5, the V gene TRBV5-6; 8 bases fit TRBD2. V trimming: 0 bases; J trimming: 4 bases; junction bases outside the gene matches: 5. Per germline, CDR1 SGHDT and CDR2 YYEEEE. The CDR3 runs 15 residues. This CDR3 reads CASSLGLALTETQYF. For the CDR3, the DNA is TGTGCCAGCAGCTTGGGACTAGCGTTAACAGAGACCCAGTACTTC.

In this sample, this clonotype turned up many times. The chain carries TRBV5-4 and TRBJ2-2; D remains ambiguous. The CDR3 extends over 11 amino acids. Per germline, CDR1 SGHNT and CDR2 YYREEE (reference sequence). Trimming left V 5 bases short and J 3 bases short, with 2 bases between. DNA for the CDR3: TGTGCCAGCAGTCACACCGGGGAGCTGTTTTTT. It specifies CASSHTGELFF.

Comment on this clonotype: A read error may explain this, as a much larger clone is one base away. Here the CDR3 reads CSARDNKAGGISYEQYF. As DNA, the CDR3 is TGCAGTGCTAGAGATAATAAGGCAGGGGGTATCTCCTACGAGCAGTACTTC. This sequence joins TRBV20-1 and TRBJ2-7; 7 bases map to TRBD1. The V segment lost 0 bases and the J segment 0 bases; nucleotides outside the gene matches: 11. Per the germline V gene, CDR1 is DFQATT and CDR2 is SNEGSKA (reference sequence). The CDR3 extends over 17 amino acids.